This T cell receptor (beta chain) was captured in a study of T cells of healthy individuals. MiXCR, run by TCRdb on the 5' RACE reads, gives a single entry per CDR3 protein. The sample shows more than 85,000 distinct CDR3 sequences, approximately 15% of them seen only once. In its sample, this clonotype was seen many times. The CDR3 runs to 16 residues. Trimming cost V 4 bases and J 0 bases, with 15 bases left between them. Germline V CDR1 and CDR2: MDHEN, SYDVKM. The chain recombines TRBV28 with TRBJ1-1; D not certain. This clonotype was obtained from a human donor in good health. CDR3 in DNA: TGTGCCAGCAGTTACCGCGTAAGAAACATGAACACTGAAGCTTTCTTT. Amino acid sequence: CASSYRVRNMNTEAFF.